The rows below give T cell receptor beta chains drawn from one sample of a study of cytomegalovirus exposure and HLA in healthy donors. Here immunoSEQ multiplex PCR was the method, and the copy in TCRdb shows in-frame clones only, minus some. Among roughly 130,000 clones listed, around nine tenths were seen once. What was sequenced was PBMCs. The receptors shown here come from a young man in good health and CMV-seronegative. The CDR3 runs from the conserved cysteine through the conserved F or W. The D gene is left open where the match is weak. Clone sizes are given selectively: once, few, many, or a class where the clone is expanded.

>14|TRBD1|TRBJ2-7|TRBV10-2|.
CASSWDRASYEQYF
TGCGCCAGCAGTTGGGACAGGGCAAGCTACGAGCAGTACTTC
>14|.|TRBJ2-3|TRBV6-4|.
CASSDGGGTDTQYF
TGTGCCAGCAGTGATGGCGGGGGCACAGATACGCAGTATTTT
>13|.|TRBJ2-5|TRBV5-4|.
CASSTYRDETQYF
TGTGCCAGCAGCACCTACAGGGATGAGACCCAGTACTTC
>16|TRBD1|TRBJ1-2|TRBV5-4|once
CASSSPTGGRKNGYTF
TGTGCCAGCAGCTCCCCGACAGGGGGCAGAAAGAATGGCTACACCTTC
>12|.|TRBJ1-1|TRBV7-3|.
CASSPGRHEAFF
TGTGCCAGCAGCCCAGGGAGGCATGAAGCTTTCTTT
>14|.|TRBJ2-5|TRBV27|.
CASRGSGPKETQYF
TGTGCCAGCAGGGGAAGCGGGCCAAAAGAGACCCAGTACTTC
>15|TRBD2|TRBJ2-1|TRBV10-1|.
CASSRAGETYNEQFF
TGCGCCAGCAGCCGAGCGGGAGAAACCTACAATGAGCAGTTCTTC
>17|TRBD2|TRBJ2-3|TRBV10-1|once
CASSRTSGRASTDTQYF
TGCGCCAGCAGTCGGACTAGCGGGAGGGCTAGCACAGATACGCAGTATTTT
>13|.|TRBJ1-5|TRBV23-1|.
CASSRRHGQPQHF
TGCGCCAGCAGTCGACGACATGGGCAGCCCCAGCATTTT
>14|TRBD1|TRBJ1-6|TRBV25-1|few
CASKQGAVGSPLHF
TGTGCCAGCAAACAGGGGGCCGTTGGTTCACCCCTCCACTTT
>17|.|TRBJ2-2|TRBV7-8|.
CASSLEVGQVNTGELFF
TGTGCCAGCAGCTTAGAGGTGGGGCAGGTGAACACCGGGGAGCTGTTTTTT
>16|TRBD1|TRBJ2-2|TRBV6-5|.
CASSSYRGQGYGELFF
TGTGCCAGCAGTTCCTACAGGGGGCAAGGTTACGGGGAGCTGTTTTTT
>16|TRBD2|TRBJ2-7|TRBV9|.
CASSPAGTSVHYEQYF
TGTGCCAGCAGCCCCGCCGGGACTAGCGTACACTACGAGCAGTACTTC
>12|.|TRBJ1-1|TRBV12-5|.
CASGTENTEAFF
TGTGCTAGTGGGACAGAGAACACTGAAGCTTTCTTT
>15|TRBD1|TRBJ2-5|TRBV7-2|.
CASSPGTGRLETQYF
TGTGCCAGCAGCCCCGGGACAGGGCGACTGGAGACCCAGTACTTC
>15|TRBD2|TRBJ2-1|TRBV7-2|.
CASSSGLDWYNEQFF
TGTGCCAGCAGCTCGGGACTAGATTGGTACAATGAGCAGTTCTTC
>15|TRBD1|TRBJ2-2|TRBV7-2|.
CASSYKTGHTGELFF
TGTGCCAGCAGCTATAAGACAGGGCACACCGGGGAGCTGTTTTTT
>17|TRBD2|TRBJ2-7|TRBV6-1|.
CASSVGAPGLAGYEQYF
TGTGCCAGCAGTGTCGGGGCCCCGGGACTAGCGGGCTACGAGCAGTACTTC
>15|TRBD1|TRBJ1-2|TRBV7-3|.
CASSSPGTGSRGYTF
TGTGCCAGCAGCTCCCCCGGGACAGGGAGTCGAGGCTACACCTTC
>13|.|TRBJ2-2|TRBV6-1|.
CASISGDTGELFF
TGTGCCAGCATATCAGGGGATACCGGGGAGCTGTTTTTT
>17|TRBD2|TRBJ2-1|TRBV5-6|.
CASSPRTSGSFYNEQFF
TGTGCCAGCAGCCCTCGGACTAGCGGGAGTTTTTACAATGAGCAGTTCTTC
>15|TRBD1|TRBJ1-6|TRBV6-1|.
CASMSETGYDSPLHF
TGTGCCAGCATGTCCGAGACAGGGTACGATTCACCCCTCCACTTT
>14|.|TRBJ1-1|TRBV6-5|.
CASSYSKWGAEAFF
TGTGCCAGCAGTTACTCGAAGTGGGGCGCAGAAGCTTTCTTT
>16|.|TRBJ1-3|TRBV5-6|.
CASSLVRTGPGNTIYF
TGTGCCAGCAGCTTGGTCAGAACAGGCCCTGGAAACACCATATATTTT
>17|.|TRBJ2-1|TRBV5-1|once
CASSLPTQGSLYDEQFF
TGCGCCAGCAGCCTACCCACCCAGGGAAGTCTTTACGATGAGCAGTTCTTC
>14|.|TRBJ2-7|TRBV9|.
CASSARTDTGEQYF
TGTGCCAGCAGCGCCAGGACGGACACGGGCGAGCAGTACTTC
>15|TRBD2|TRBJ2-1|TRBV2|.
CASRPTSGNYNEQFF
TGTGCCAGCAGGCCGACTAGCGGGAACTACAATGAGCAGTTCTTC
>14|.|TRBJ2-7|TRBV6-1|.
CASSEAGGGHGRYF
TGTGCCAGCAGTGAAGCTGGTGGCGGGCATGGTCGGTACTTC
>15|TRBD1|TRBJ1-2|TRBV27|.
CASSFRGDRAPGYTF
TGTGCCAGCAGTTTCCGCGGGGACAGGGCCCCAGGCTACACCTTC
>13|TRBD1|TRBJ1-1|TRBV7-8|.
CASSFIRQGEAFF
TGTGCCAGCAGCTTCATCCGACAGGGGGAAGCTTTCTTT
>13|TRBD1|TRBJ2-7|TRBV29-1|.
CSVGDRVSYEQYF
TGCAGCGTGGGGGACAGGGTGTCGTACGAGCAGTACTTC
>15|TRBD1|TRBJ2-7|TRBV5-6|.
CASSQGQGYSYEQYF
TGTGCCAGCAGCCAGGGACAGGGGTATAGCTACGAGCAGTACTTC
>13|.|TRBJ2-5|TRBV5-4|.
CASSSDYTETQYF
TGTGCCAGCAGCTCGGACTATACCGAGACCCAGTACTTC
>14|TRBD1|TRBJ2-7|TRBV9|.
CASSVGDRVGEQYF
TGTGCCAGCAGCGTAGGGGACAGGGTCGGAGAGCAGTACTTC
>14|.|TRBJ2-3|TRBV10-3|few
CAISESTGTDTQYF
TGTGCCATCAGTGAGTCGACAGGCACAGATACGCAGTATTTT
>13|.|TRBJ2-7|TRBV19|.
CASSSSELAEQYF
TGTGCCAGTAGTTCATCAGAGCTAGCGGAGCAGTACTTC
>14|.|TRBJ2-3|TRBV7-2|.
CASSSGSDFLTQYF
TGTGCCAGCAGCTCGGGGAGTGATTTTCTTACGCAGTATTTT
>13|TRBD1|TRBJ2-5|TRBV6-5|.
CASRRTGAETQYF
TGTGCCAGCAGACGGACAGGGGCTGAGACCCAGTACTTC
>13|.|TRBJ2-7|TRBV7-9|.
CASSPTASYEQYF
TGTGCCAGCAGCCCGACAGCCTCCTACGAGCAGTACTTC
>13|.|TRBJ1-1|TRBV6-5|.
CASTNRGELEAFF
TGTGCCAGCACCAACCGGGGGGAACTTGAAGCTTTCTTT
>16|TRBD1|TRBJ1-1|TRBV19|.
CASSRGSQGMNTEAFF
TGTGCCAGTAGTCGTGGGTCACAGGGGATGAACACTGAAGCTTTCTTT
>16|.|TRBJ1-2|TRBV7-3|.
CASSLTGRGYGDSYTF
TGTGCCAGCAGCTTAACGGGGAGGGGGTACGGTGATAGTTACACCTTC
>11|.|TRBJ1-6|TRBV25-1|.
CATGVGSPLHF
TGTGCCACCGGGGTGGGGTCACCCCTCCACTTT
>16|TRBD2|TRBJ2-1|TRBV2|.
CASSEPGLAAYNEQFF
TGTGCCAGCAGCGAACCGGGACTAGCGGCGTACAATGAGCAGTTCTTC
>15|TRBD2|TRBJ2-2|TRBV15|.
CATSRKSSGTGELFF
TGTGCCACCAGCAGAAAGAGTAGCGGGACCGGGGAGCTGTTTTTT
>14|.|TRBJ2-1|TRBV6-1|.
CASMSLGTYNEQFF
TGTGCCAGCATGAGCCTCGGGACCTACAATGAGCAGTTCTTC
>14|.|TRBJ2-7|TRBV4-3|.
CASSQGQGWYEQYF
TGCGCCAGCAGCCAAGGGCAGGGTTGGTACGAGCAGTACTTC
>15|.|TRBJ2-2|TRBV4-1|.
CASSQVGVGTGELFF
TGCGCCAGCAGCCAAGTAGGGGTAGGCACCGGGGAGCTGTTTTTT
>14|.|TRBJ1-1|TRBV6-4|.
CASTRAPGEGAAFF
TGTGCCAGCACACGGGCCCCAGGGGAAGGGGCTGCTTTCTTT
>16|TRBD1|TRBJ2-3|TRBV12-5|.
CASGLAGRDRKHTQYF
TGTGCTAGTGGTTTGGCTGGCCGGGACAGAAAGCATACGCAGTATTTT
>15|.|TRBJ2-3|TRBV19|once
CASSIGGGRADTQYF
TGTGCCAGTAGTATAGGAGGGGGACGTGCAGATACGCAGTATTTT
>18|TRBD1|TRBJ1-3|TRBV5-1|.
CASSRTGVLQNSGNTIYF
TGCGCCAGCAGCCGGACAGGGGTTCTACAAAACTCTGGAAACACCATATATTTT
>16|TRBD2|TRBJ2-3|TRBV6-5|.
CASSYRSSGSPDTQYF
TGTGCCAGCAGTTATCGTTCTAGCGGGAGCCCAGATACGCAGTATTTT
>16|TRBD1|TRBJ2-7|TRBV2|.
CASSFPYSGGGYEQYF
TGTGCCAGCAGCTTCCCATACTCAGGGGGCGGCTACGAGCAGTACTTC
>17|TRBD2|TRBJ2-7|TRBV5-4|.
CASSTLLAGSFSYEQYF
TGTGCCAGCAGCACCCTTTTAGCGGGATCTTTTTCCTACGAGCAGTACTTC
>15|.|TRBJ1-1|TRBV7-2|.
CASSTRTEVPTEAFF
TGTGCCAGCAGCACCCGGACGGAGGTTCCCACTGAAGCTTTCTTT
>16|TRBD1|TRBJ1-2|TRBV13|.
CASSLNDREEWGGYTF
TGTGCCAGCAGCTTGAATGACAGGGAGGAATGGGGTGGCTACACCTTC
>12|TRBD2|TRBJ2-1|TRBV30|once
CASYPGGGPQFF
TGTGCCTCCTATCCGGGGGGAGGGCCCCAGTTCTTC
>13|TRBD1|TRBJ2-5|TRBV5-1|.
CASSTGGGETQYF
TGCGCCAGCAGCACAGGGGGCGGGGAGACCCAGTACTTC
>14|.|TRBJ1-5|TRBV7-9|.
CASSLAWGDQPQHF
TGTGCCAGCAGCTTAGCGTGGGGGGATCAGCCCCAGCATTTT